The 7 T cell receptor beta chains presented below share a single source sample, sequenced in a study of T cell repertoires in cytomegalovirus infection. In TCRdb, the reads were re-called with MiXCR into one record per CDR3 protein. The top ten hold about 24% of the sample, which has more than 500,000 distinct CDR3 sequences, approximately 15% seen once. The sequencing input was CD8+ T cells from PBMCs. Source of these receptors: a human donor in good health (CMV status not recorded). Some clones in this sample may be carry-over from other donors' samples.

The sample holds many counts of this clonotype. The chain joins TRBV27 to TRBJ2-2, with 7 nucleotides matching TRBD1. V lost 5 bases to trimming and J lost 6 bases; unmatched junction nucleotides: 9. The CDR3 loop spans 15 amino acids. Per germline, CDR1 MNHEY and CDR2 SMNVEV (reference sequence). The CDR3 DNA is TGTGCCAGCAGTCCCCCAAAGACAGGGCCCGGGGAGCTGTTTTTT. As protein: CASSPPKTGPGELFF.

A word on this clonotype: An end of the junction differs from the germline gene, which may be a read error. This rearrangement joins TRBV6-5 to TRBJ2-1; perhaps TRBD2 as D (5 bases). Germline CDR1 MNHEY, CDR2 SVGAGI. This CDR3 contains 15 residues. The CDR3 loop reads CASSLARSSCNEQFF. In nucleotides, the CDR3 is TGTGCCAGCAGCCTAGCAAGGAGCTCCTGCAATGAGCAGTTCTTC.

This clonotype appeared many times. The chain recombines TRBV27 with TRBJ2-1; 10 bases fit TRBD2. The CDR3 sequence is 15 residues long. The germline V gene encodes CDR1 MNHEY and CDR2 SMNVEV (reference sequence). Trimming removed 7 bases from V and 1 base from J; junction bases left unmatched: 4. CDR3 loop: CASTSGLASYNEQFF. DNA of the CDR3: TGTGCCAGCACCTCGGGACTAGCGTCCTACAATGAGCAGTTCTTC.

In this sample, this clonotype turned up many times. DNA for the CDR3: TGTGCCAGCACCCCTAGCAACCGGGTCTGGGAAAAACTGTTTTTT. Its protein product is CASTPSNRVWEKLFF. The chain links TRBV7-2 to TRBJ1-4; D gene uncertain. Germline assignment: CDR1 SGHTA and CDR2 FQGNSA. Trimming removed 7 bases at V and 8 bases at J, with 20 bases between. The CDR3 is 15 residues long.

The J gene is TRBJ2-5, the V gene TRBV18, with TRBD1 matching over 10 bases. Germline V CDR1 and CDR2: KGHSH, LQKENI. The CDR3 consists of 17 residues. V lost 3 bases and J lost 4; bases outside the gene matches: 11. The CDR3 bases are TGTGCCAGCTCACCTTCGACAGGGGGCGAGTCGGGAGAGACCCAGTACTTC. Its protein product is CASSPSTGGESGETQYF.

This clonotype was detected ten times or more. This chain links TRBV7-9 with TRBJ1-2; D is perhaps TRBD1 (6 bases). This CDR3 contains 15 residues. Germline CDR1 reads SEHNR; CDR2 reads FQNEAQ (reference sequence). Trimming took 2 bases from V and 6 from J, leaving 16 bases between them. The CDR3 protein is CASSLSWTAKDGYTF. DNA of the CDR3: TGTGCCAGCAGCTTAAGTTGGACAGCCAAGGATGGCTACACCTTC.

Note on this clonotype: Because the CDR3 is missing its conserved closing phenylalanine or tryptophan, this is likely a read error. This sequence joins TRBV4-2 and TRBJ2-7; D tentatively fits TRBD1 or TRBD2 (5 bases each). Per the germline V gene, CDR1 is LGHNA and CDR2 is YNFKEQ. V shed 5 bases and J shed 0 bases, with 14 bases lying between them. This CDR3 contains 15 residues. This chain's CDR3 is CASSFLGGSSYEQYL. CDR3 nucleotides: TGTGCCAGCAGCTTTCTTGGGGGTTCCTCCTACGAGCAGTACTTA.